This T cell receptor beta chain came from a study of cytomegalovirus exposure and HLA in healthy donors. The study, taken as a whole, reports: The study flagged 150 to 200 TCR beta chains as cytomegalovirus-associated.

The repertoire was sequenced with immunoSEQ multiplex PCR; TCRdb's copy has only in-frame clones and lacks some. Of some 160,000 clones listed, approximately 90% are singletons. The V gene's germline CDR1 is SGDLS and CDR2 YYNGEE. With 3 bases clipped from V and 3 bases from J, the junction kept 7 bases outside the gene matches. The CDR3 covers 15 residues. In regard to this clone: Its antigen is currently unknown.

The receptor was derived from a man in his late teens or twenties in good health and CMV-seronegative. The rearrangement joins TRBV9 to TRBJ1-2; 8 positions agree with TRBD1. Material for sequencing was PBMCs. CDR3 in amino acids: CASSAGTGQYYGYTF. In DNA form, the CDR3 reads TGTGCCAGCAGCGCCGGGACAGGACAATACTATGGCTACACCTTC.